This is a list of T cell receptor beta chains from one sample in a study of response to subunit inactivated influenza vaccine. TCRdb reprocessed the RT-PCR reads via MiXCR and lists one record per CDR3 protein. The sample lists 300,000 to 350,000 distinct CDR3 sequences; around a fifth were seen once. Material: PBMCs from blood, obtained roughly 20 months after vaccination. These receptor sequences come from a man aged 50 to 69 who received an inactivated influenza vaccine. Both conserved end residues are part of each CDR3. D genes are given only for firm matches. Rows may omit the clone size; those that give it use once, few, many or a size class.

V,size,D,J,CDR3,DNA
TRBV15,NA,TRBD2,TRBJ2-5,CATSRGGRDKETQYF,TGTGCCACCAGCAGAGGAGGGAGGGATAAAGAGACCCAGTACTTC
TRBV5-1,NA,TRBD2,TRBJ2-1,CASSLVPASGRADNEQFF,TGCGCCAGCAGCTTGGTCCCCGCTAGCGGGAGGGCCGACAATGAGCAGTTCTTC
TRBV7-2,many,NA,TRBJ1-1,CASSTFTEAFF,TGTGCCAGCAGCACCTTCACTGAAGCTTTCTTT
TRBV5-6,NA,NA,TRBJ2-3,CASSPVGRTDTQYF,TGTGCCAGCAGCCCCGTAGGCCGCACAGATACGCAGTATTTT
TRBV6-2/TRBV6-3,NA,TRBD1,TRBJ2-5,CASTTGQGRETQYF,TGTGCCAGTACGACAGGACAGGGCCGAGAGACCCAGTACTTC
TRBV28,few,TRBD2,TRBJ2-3,CASSHLAGAGDTQYF,TGTGCCAGCAGCCACTTAGCGGGGGCCGGAGATACGCAGTATTTT
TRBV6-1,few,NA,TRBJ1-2,CAARWPNYGYTF,TGTGCCGCACGGTGGCCTAACTATGGCTACACCTTC
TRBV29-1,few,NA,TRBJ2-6,CSVEGTGDYSGANVLTF,TGCAGCGTTGAAGGAACAGGGGACTACTCTGGGGCCAACGTCCTGACTTTC
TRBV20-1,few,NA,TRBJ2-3,CSAVLPPDTQYF,TGCAGTGCCGTCCTACCACCGGATACGCAGTATTTT
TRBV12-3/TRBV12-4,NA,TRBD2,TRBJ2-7,CASRRGTSGTYEQYF,TGTGCCAGCAGAAGAGGGACTAGCGGGACCTACGAGCAGTACTTC
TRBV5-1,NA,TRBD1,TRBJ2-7,CASSLPIERTGLNYEQYF,TGCGCCAGCAGCTTGCCAATCGAAAGGACAGGGTTAAACTACGAGCAGTACTTC
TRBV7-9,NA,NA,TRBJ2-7,CASSSPPGQWHEQYF,TGTGCCAGCAGCTCACCGCCCGGACAGTGGCACGAGCAGTACTTC
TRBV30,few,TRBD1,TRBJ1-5,CAWSRQGNQPQHF,TGTGCCTGGAGTCGACAGGGGAATCAGCCCCAGCATTTT
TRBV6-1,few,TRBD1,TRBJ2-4,CASSPPGQNIQYF,TGTGCCAGCAGTCCTCCGGGACAGAACATTCAGTACTTC
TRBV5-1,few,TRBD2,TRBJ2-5,CASSLAPSGGGETQYF,TGCGCCAGCAGCTTGGCCCCTAGCGGGGGCGGGGAGACCCAGTACTTC
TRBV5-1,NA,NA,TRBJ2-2,CASTATANTGELFF,TGCGCCAGCACAGCGACAGCGAACACCGGGGAGCTGTTTTTT
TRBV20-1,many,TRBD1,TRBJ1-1,CSARDGAWTGGTEAFF,TGCAGTGCTAGAGATGGGGCGTGGACAGGAGGCACTGAAGCTTTCTTT
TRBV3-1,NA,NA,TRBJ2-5,CASSQDPRAAGEETQYF,TGTGCCAGCAGCCAAGACCCACGAGCGGCAGGAGAAGAGACCCAGTACTTC
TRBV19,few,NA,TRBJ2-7,CASSMTRPPAYEQYF,TGTGCCAGTAGTATGACACGGCCTCCAGCCTACGAGCAGTACTTC
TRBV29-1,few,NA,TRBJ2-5,CSVGPQKQGTQYF,TGCAGCGTTGGGCCTCAGAAACAAGGGACCCAGTACTTC
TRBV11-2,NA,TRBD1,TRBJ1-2,CASSSPRQGHGYTF,TGTGCCAGCAGCTCTCCCCGACAGGGGCATGGCTACACCTTC
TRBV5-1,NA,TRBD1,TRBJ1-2,CASSLAGQGAVYTF,TGCGCCAGCAGCCTTGCCGGACAGGGGGCTGTCTACACCTTC
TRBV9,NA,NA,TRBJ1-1,CASSFSGSTSGAFF,TGTGCCAGCAGCTTTTCGGGTTCTACTTCGGGTGCTTTCTTT
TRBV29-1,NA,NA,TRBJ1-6,CTKLSYNSPLHF,TGCACCAAGTTGTCCTATAATTCACCCCTCCACTTT
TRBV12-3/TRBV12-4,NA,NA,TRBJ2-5,CASSPPGVTQYF,TGTGCCAGCAGTCCGCCTGGGGTGACCCAGTACTTC
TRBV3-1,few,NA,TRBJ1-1,CASSQESTRIMREAFF,TGTGCCAGCAGCCAAGAGTCTACCCGTATAATGCGTGAAGCTTTCTTT
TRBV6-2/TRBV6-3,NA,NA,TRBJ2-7,CASSPPGRAREQYF,TGTGCCAGCAGTCCCCCCGGCCGGGCGCGGGAGCAGTACTTC
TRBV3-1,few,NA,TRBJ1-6,CASSPSGIRGSPLHF,TGTGCCAGCAGCCCATCAGGGATTCGGGGTTCACCCCTCCACTTT
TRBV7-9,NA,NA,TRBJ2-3,CASSRTTGGEGTAQYF,TGTGCCAGCAGTCGTACAACAGGCGGGGAGGGGACAGCGCAGTATTTT
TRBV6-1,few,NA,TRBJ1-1,CASREGGYTEAFF,TGTGCCAGCAGAGAAGGGGGTTACACTGAAGCTTTCTTT
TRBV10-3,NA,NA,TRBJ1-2,CAISVGQNNYGYTF,TGTGCCATCAGTGTAGGACAGAACAACTATGGCTACACCTTC
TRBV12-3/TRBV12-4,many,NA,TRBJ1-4,CASSLRGGSAELFF,TGTGCCAGCAGTTTAAGGGGCGGCTCCGCGGAACTGTTTTTT
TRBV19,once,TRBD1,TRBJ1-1,CASSGTGPMNTKAFF,TGTGCCAGTAGCGGGACAGGGCCCATGAACACTAAAGCTTTCTTT
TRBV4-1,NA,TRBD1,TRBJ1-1,CASSQEQGIGTEAFF,TGCGCCAGCAGCCAAGAACAGGGGATTGGCACTGAAGCTTTCTTT
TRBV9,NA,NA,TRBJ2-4,CASSAGLAKNIQYF,TGTGCCAGCAGCGCCGGACTAGCCAAAAACATTCAGTACTTC
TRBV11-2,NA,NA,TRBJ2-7,CASSLEVATPYEQYF,TGTGCCAGCAGCTTAGAAGTAGCGACACCCTACGAGCAGTACTTC
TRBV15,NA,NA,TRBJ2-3,CATSSSVADTQYF,TGTGCCACCAGCTCTAGCGTTGCAGATACGCAGTATTTT
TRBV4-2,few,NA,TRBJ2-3,CASSAGRSTDTQYF,TGTGCCAGCAGCGCCGGAAGGAGTACAGATACGCAGTATTTT
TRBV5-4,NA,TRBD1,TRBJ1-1,CASSDRVGTEAFF,TGTGCCAGCAGCGACAGGGTCGGCACTGAAGCTTTCTTT
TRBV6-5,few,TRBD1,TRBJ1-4,CASSLGTGGTNEKLFF,TGTGCCAGCAGTTTGGGGACAGGGGGCACTAATGAAAAACTGTTTTTT
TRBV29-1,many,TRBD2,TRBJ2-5,CSSQNLAGGETQYF,TGCAGCTCACAAAACCTAGCGGGAGGAGAGACCCAGTACTTC
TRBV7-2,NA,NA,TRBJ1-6,CASSFRGTGWDNSPLHF,TGTGCCAGCAGCTTTAGGGGTACCGGGTGGGATAATTCACCCCTCCACTTT
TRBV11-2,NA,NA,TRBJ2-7,CASSFPGSSSYEQYF,TGTGCCAGCAGCTTTCCCGGTTCAAGCTCCTACGAGCAGTACTTC
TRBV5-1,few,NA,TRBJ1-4,CASSLAPTGGGREKLFF,TGCGCCAGCAGCTTGGCCCCTACAGGCGGGGGTAGGGAAAAACTGTTTTTT
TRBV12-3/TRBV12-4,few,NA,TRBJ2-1,CASSSKNEQFF,TGTGCCAGCAGTTCGAAAAATGAGCAGTTCTTC
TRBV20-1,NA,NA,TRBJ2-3,CSARRALSDTQYF,TGCAGTGCTAGGCGGGCCCTTTCAGATACGCAGTATTTT
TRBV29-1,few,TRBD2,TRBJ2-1,CSVEEKLAGGPAEQFF,TGCAGCGTTGAAGAGAAACTAGCGGGAGGGCCCGCTGAGCAGTTCTTC
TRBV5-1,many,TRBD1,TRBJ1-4,CASSLNPGQTNEKLFF,TGCGCCAGCAGCTTGAATCCGGGACAGACTAATGAAAAACTGTTTTTT
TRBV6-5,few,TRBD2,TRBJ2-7,CASSYSGLAGSYYEQYF,TGTGCCAGCAGTTACTCGGGACTAGCGGGCAGTTACTACGAGCAGTACTTC
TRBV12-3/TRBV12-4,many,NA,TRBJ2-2,CASSLGAGGELFF,TGTGCCAGCAGTTTGGGGGCCGGCGGGGAGCTGTTTTTT
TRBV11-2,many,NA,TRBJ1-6,CASSLDPWGVGNNSPLHF,TGTGCCAGCAGCTTAGATCCATGGGGAGTTGGGAATAATTCACCCCTCCACTTT
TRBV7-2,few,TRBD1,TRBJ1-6,CASRQGGISPLHF,TGTGCCAGCCGACAGGGAGGCATTTCACCCCTCCACTTT
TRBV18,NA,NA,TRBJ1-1,CASSTSGGTNTEAFF,TGTGCCAGCTCAACCTCAGGAGGGACGAACACTGAAGCTTTCTTT
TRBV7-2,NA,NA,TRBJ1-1,CASSLARGGGTEAFF,TGTGCCAGCAGCTTAGCGAGGGGTGGGGGAACTGAAGCTTTCTTT